These T cell receptor beta chains were read from a single sample in a study of cytomegalovirus exposure and HLA in healthy donors. Measured with immunoSEQ multiplex PCR; TCRdb has only the in-frame clones, and not every one. Of 100,000 to 150,000 clones in the sample, 60% to 85% were seen once. The sequenced material came from PBMCs. The receptors originated from a female donor in good health and CMV-seronegative. Each CDR3 is given with its conserved first and last residue. D genes are given only for firm matches. Size is omitted from some rows. Given values are once, few, many or a class for expanded clones.

v_gene,abundance,j_gene,d_gene,CDR3nt,CDR3aa
TRBV5-1,-,TRBJ1-4,TRBD1,TGCGCCAGCAGCTTGGAAGGGGGACAGGGAAGTGAAAAACTGTTTTTT,CASSLEGGQGSEKLFF
TRBV5-4,-,TRBJ2-1,TRBD2,TGTGCCAGCAGCGCGGCGGGACTAGCGGGAGTATTAGTCTTC,CASSAAGLAGVLVF
TRBV7-9,-,TRBJ2-3,-,TGTGCCAGCAGAGGGGTCGCAGATACGCAGTATTTT,CASRGVADTQYF
TRBV5-1,-,TRBJ1-5,-,TGCGCCAGCAGCCCCTCCGGGGGTAACCAGCCCCAGCATTTT,CASSPSGGNQPQHF
TRBV7-2,-,TRBJ1-1,-,TGTGCCAGCAGCTTAGCGCGGGGGGGAAACGCAGCTTTCTTT,CASSLARGGNAAFF
TRBV5-1,-,TRBJ2-1,TRBD2,TGCGCCAGCAGCTCTCGTTGGAGGAGCGGGGGGGAATACAATGAGCAGTTCTTC,CASSSRWRSGGEYNEQFF
TRBV4-1,-,TRBJ2-1,TRBD2,TGCGCCAGCAGCCAAGTGGAATTCGCGGGGGGGCTTGGTGATGAGCAGTTCTTC,CASSQVEFAGGLGDEQFF
TRBV2,once,TRBJ1-2,-,TGTGCCAGCACCCTACTCTATGGCTACACCTTC,CASTLLYGYTF
TRBV5-1,-,TRBJ2-2,TRBD1,TGCGCCAGCAGCTTTGGCAGGGGGCTCGGCACCGGGGAGCTGTTTTTT,CASSFGRGLGTGELFF
TRBV5-1,-,TRBJ1-4,-,TGCGCCAGCAGCTTACTAGCAACTAATGAAAAACTGTTTTTT,CASSLLATNEKLFF
TRBV19,-,TRBJ1-2,-,TGTGCCAGTAGTAACGGCGGCCGGGGAGGGTATGGCTACACCTTC,CASSNGGRGGYGYTF
TRBV5-5,-,TRBJ1-5,-,TGTGCCAGCAGCTTGTCTGCCGGTACGCCCCAGCATTTT,CASSLSAGTPQHF
TRBV13,-,TRBJ2-5,TRBD1,TGTGCCAGCAGCTTCCCGGGACAGGGGGGCATAGAGACCCAGTACTTC,CASSFPGQGGIETQYF
TRBV6-5,-,TRBJ2-2,-,TGTGCCAGCAGTTACTTTTCGGGGGAGCTGTTTTTT,CASSYFSGELFF
TRBV7-8,-,TRBJ1-4,TRBD1,TGTGCCAGCAGCCGGACAGGGTCTAATGAAAAACTGTTTTTT,CASSRTGSNEKLFF
TRBV30,-,TRBJ2-6,-,TGTGCCTGGTTTTGGGGGAGCGGGTCCCTCTCTGGGGCCAACGTCCTGACTTTC,CAWFWGSGSLSGANVLTF
TRBV5-1,-,TRBJ1-4,TRBD1,TGCGCCAGCACCCTGACAGGGGGCGAAGAAAAACTGTTTTTT,CASTLTGGEEKLFF
TRBV28,-,TRBJ1-2,-,TGTGCCAGCAGTTTGCGTCCGGAGGGCTACACCTTC,CASSLRPEGYTF
TRBV7-9,-,TRBJ2-7,TRBD2,TGTGCCAGCAGCTTAGGTTCGTGGCCGGGGAGGGACGAGCAGTACTTC,CASSLGSWPGRDEQYF
TRBV15,-,TRBJ1-4,TRBD1,TGTGCCACCAGCAGAGAAAGGACAGGGATAGAAAAACTGTTTTTT,CATSRERTGIEKLFF
TRBV7-9,-,TRBJ2-7,-,TGTGCCAGCAGCTCCCTCGAGAGAAACTACGAGCAGTACTTC,CASSSLERNYEQYF
TRBV4-2,-,TRBJ1-2,-,TGTGCCAGCAGCCAAGAACGCGGCAGCTATGGCTACACCTTC,CASSQERGSYGYTF
TRBV10-3,-,TRBJ1-1,TRBD1,TGTGCCATCAGTGACGGGACAGGGGCGGAAGCTTTCTTT,CAISDGTGAEAFF
TRBV7-7,few,TRBJ2-1,-,TGTGCTAGCAGCTTAGTTGGGCCTGGTGAGCAGTTCTTC,CASSLVGPGEQFF
TRBV2,-,TRBJ2-7,-,TGTGCCAGCAGCCCCCCGTCTAGTGACGAGCAGTACTTC,CASSPPSSDEQYF
TRBV6-1,-,TRBJ2-5,TRBD2,TGTGCCAGTAATAGCGGGGGGGGTCCGGAGACCCAGTACTTC,CASNSGGGPETQYF
TRBV7-9,-,TRBJ1-2,-,TGTGCCAGCAGCTTTAGCGATGGCTACACCTTC,CASSFSDGYTF
TRBV30,-,TRBJ1-4,TRBD1,TGTGCCTGGACAGGGGGCCTAGCAACTAATGAAAAACTGTTTTTT,CAWTGGLATNEKLFF
TRBV28,-,TRBJ2-2,TRBD2,TGTGCCAGCCGGGCTGGGGTAGCGGGAAACACCGGGGAGCTGTTTTTT,CASRAGVAGNTGELFF
TRBV30,-,TRBJ2-1,TRBD2,TGTGCCTGGTCCCGCGGGAGAGAATCCTACAATGAGCAGTTCTTC,CAWSRGRESYNEQFF
TRBV5-5,-,TRBJ2-7,TRBD1,TGTGCCAGCAGCTTAGGACAGGGCCCCGAGCAGTACTTC,CASSLGQGPEQYF
TRBV11-3,-,TRBJ2-1,-,TGTGCCAGCAGCTCCCGAGTTGGCAATGAGCAGTTCTTC,CASSSRVGNEQFF
TRBV5-6,once,TRBJ2-7,-,TGTGCCAGCAGCGGGGGACTTAGCTCCTACGAGCAGTACTTC,CASSGGLSSYEQYF
TRBV6-5,-,TRBJ2-1,-,TGTGCCAGCAACCAGGGGGGACCGTACAATGAGCAGTTCTTC,CASNQGGPYNEQFF
TRBV5-4,-,TRBJ2-7,-,TGTGCCAGCAGAACCGGGACTGGGAGCTCCTACGAGCAGTACTTC,CASRTGTGSSYEQYF
TRBV9,few,TRBJ2-7,TRBD2,TGTGCCAGCAGCGCTACTAGCGGGAGAGGAAGCGAGCAGTACTTC,CASSATSGRGSEQYF
TRBV5-1,few,TRBJ2-3,-,TGCGCCAGCAGCTTGTCGGGAGTGGGCACAGATACGCAGTATTTT,CASSLSGVGTDTQYF
TRBV7-9,-,TRBJ1-2,-,TGTTCCAGCAGCTTAGACCACAGGGCACGGGACTATGGCTACACCTTC,CSSSLDHRARDYGYTF